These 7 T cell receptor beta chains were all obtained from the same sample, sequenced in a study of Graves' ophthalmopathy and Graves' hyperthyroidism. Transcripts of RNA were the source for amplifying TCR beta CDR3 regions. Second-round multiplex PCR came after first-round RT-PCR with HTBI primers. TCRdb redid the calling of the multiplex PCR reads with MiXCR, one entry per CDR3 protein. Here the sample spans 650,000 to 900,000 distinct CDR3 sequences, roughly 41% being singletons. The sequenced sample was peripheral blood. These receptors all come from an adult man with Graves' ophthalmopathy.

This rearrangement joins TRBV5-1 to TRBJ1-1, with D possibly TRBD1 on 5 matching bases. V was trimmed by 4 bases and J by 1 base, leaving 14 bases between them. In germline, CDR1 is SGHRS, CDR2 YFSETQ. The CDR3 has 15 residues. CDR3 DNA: TGCGCCAGCAGCATGGGGCCTCGAGGGAACACTGAAGCTTTCTTT. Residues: CASSMGPRGNTEAFF.

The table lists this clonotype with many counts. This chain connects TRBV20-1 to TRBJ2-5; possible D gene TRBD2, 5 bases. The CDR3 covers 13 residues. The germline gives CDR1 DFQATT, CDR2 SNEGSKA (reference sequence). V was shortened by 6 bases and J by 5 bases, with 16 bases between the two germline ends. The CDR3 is CSAQGSGRETQYF. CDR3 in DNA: TGCAGTGCCCAAGGCAGCGGCAGGGAGACCCAGTACTTC.

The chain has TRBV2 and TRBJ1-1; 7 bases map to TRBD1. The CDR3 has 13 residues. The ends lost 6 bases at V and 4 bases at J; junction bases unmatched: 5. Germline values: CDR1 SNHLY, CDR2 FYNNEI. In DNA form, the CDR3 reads TGTGCCAGCAGGACTACAGGGGTCACTGAAGCTTTCTTT. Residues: CASRTTGVTEAFF. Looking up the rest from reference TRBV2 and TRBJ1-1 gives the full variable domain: EPEVTQTPSHQVTQMGQEVILRCVPISNHLYFYWYRQILGQKVEFLVSFYNNEISEKSEIFDDQFSVERPDGSNFTLKIRSTKLEDSAMYFCASRTTGVTEAFFGQGTRLTVV.

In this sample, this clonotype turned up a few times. The CDR3 loop reads CASSYLGTSGNTIYF. The CDR3 nucleotides are TGTGCCAGCAGTTACCTCGGGACCTCTGGAAACACCATATATTTT. V is TRBV6-6 and J is TRBJ1-3, with D perhaps matching TRBD1 (5 bases). CDR1 and CDR2 from the germline V gene are MNHNY and SVGAGI (reference sequence). The CDR3 runs to 15 residues. V lost 2 bases and J 0 bases, leaving 8 bases between the germline ends.

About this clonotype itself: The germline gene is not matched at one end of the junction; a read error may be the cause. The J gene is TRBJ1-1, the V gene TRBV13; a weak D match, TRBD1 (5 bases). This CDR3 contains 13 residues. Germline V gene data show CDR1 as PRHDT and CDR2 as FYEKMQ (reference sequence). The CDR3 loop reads CASILPGSTEAFF. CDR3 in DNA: TGTGCCAGCATCTTACCAGGGAGCACTGAAGCTTTCTTT.

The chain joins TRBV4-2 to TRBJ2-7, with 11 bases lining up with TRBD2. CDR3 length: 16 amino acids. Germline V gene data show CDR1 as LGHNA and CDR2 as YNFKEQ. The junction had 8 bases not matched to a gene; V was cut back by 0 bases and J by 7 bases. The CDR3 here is CASSQDRASGRREQYF. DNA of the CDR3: TGTGCCAGCAGCCAAGATCGGGCTAGCGGGAGGCGGGAGCAGTACTTC.

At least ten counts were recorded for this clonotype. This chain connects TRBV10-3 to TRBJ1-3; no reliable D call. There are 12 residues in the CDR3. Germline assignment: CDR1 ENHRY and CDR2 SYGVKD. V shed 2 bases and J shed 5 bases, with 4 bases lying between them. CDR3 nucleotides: TGTGCCATCAGTGAGGGTCGAAACACCATATATTTT. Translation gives CAISEGRNTIYF.